This entry concerns a single TCR beta chain. Antigen specificity is unknown. The data are from a study of cytomegalovirus exposure and HLA in healthy donors. General study points: Previously analyzed data showed that most TCR beta V segments were productive at a frequency of about 90% or about 30%.

While unrecorded immune exposures were likely, the donors were nominally healthy when sampled. PCR amplification relied on 60 Vbeta primers (plus 13 Jbeta primers). The repertoire was sequenced with immunoSEQ multiplex PCR; TCRdb's copy has only in-frame clones and lacks some. This sample has about 78,000 clones; about three quarters occur once, and the top ten carry 11%. Germline CDR1 is MNHEY and CDR2 is SVGAGI. CDR3 length: 15 amino acids. J gave up 3 bases and V 6 bases, and 6 bases lay outside the gene matches. The J gene is TRBJ2-1, the V gene TRBV6-5; 9 bases fit TRBD2. The material sequenced was PBMCs. This clonotype was sampled from a woman between 35 and 50 years old in good health and CMV-seropositive. DNA for the CDR3: TGTGCCAGCAGCCTAAGCGGGGGGAACTACAATGAGCAGTTCTTC. It specifies CASSLSGGNYNEQFF.